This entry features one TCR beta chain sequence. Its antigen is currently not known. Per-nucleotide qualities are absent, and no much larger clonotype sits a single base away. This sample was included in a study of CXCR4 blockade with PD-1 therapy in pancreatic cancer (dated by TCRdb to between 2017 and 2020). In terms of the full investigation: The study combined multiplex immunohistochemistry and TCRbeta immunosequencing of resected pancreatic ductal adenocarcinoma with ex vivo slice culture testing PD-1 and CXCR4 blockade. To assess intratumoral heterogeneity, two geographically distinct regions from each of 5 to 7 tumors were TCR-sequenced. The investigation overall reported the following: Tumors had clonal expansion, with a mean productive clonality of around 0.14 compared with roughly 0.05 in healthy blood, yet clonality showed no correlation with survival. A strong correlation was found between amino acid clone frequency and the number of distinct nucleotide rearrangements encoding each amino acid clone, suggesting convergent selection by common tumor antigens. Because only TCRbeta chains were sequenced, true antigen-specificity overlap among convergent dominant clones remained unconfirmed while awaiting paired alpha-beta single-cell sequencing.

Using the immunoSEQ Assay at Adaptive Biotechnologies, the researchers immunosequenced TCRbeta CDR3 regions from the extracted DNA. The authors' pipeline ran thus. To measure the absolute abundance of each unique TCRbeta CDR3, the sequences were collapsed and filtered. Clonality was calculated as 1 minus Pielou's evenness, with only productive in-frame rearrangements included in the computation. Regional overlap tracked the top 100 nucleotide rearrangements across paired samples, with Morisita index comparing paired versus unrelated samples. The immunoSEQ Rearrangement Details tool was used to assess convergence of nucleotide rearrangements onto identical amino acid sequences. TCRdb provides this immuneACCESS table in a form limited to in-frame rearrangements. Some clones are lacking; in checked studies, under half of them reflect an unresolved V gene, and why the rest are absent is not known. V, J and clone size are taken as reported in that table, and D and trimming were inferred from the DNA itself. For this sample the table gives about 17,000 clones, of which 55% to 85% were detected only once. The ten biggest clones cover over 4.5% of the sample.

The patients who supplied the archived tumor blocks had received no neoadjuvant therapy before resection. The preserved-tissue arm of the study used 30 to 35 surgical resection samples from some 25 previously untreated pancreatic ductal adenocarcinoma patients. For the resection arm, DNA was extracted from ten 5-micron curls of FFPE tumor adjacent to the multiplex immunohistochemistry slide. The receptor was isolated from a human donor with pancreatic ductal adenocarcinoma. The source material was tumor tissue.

The CDR3 loop reads CASSFLGQGSDTQYF. The base sequence is TGCGCCAGCAGCTTTCTGGGACAGGGTTCAGATACGCAGTATTTT. The rearrangement joined TRBV5-1 to TRBJ2-3; 9 bases in between match TRBD1. CDR1 and CDR2, looked up from the germline V gene, are SGHRS and YFSETQ. Trimming leaves V shorter by 2 bases and J shorter by 4 bases, with the junction holding 5 bases beyond the gene matches. Taken from cysteine to phenylalanine, the CDR3 has 15 residues. The read is trimmed to its CDR3 DNA, 45 bases read in frame from base 1. The full variable domain, completed from the reference TRBV5-1 and TRBJ2-3 proteins outside the CDR3, reads KAGVTQTPRYLIKTRGQQVTLSCSPISGHRSVSWYQQTPGQGLQFLFEYFSETQRNKGNFPGRFSGRQFSNSRSEMNVSTLELGDSALYLCASSFLGQGSDTQYFGPGTRLTVL.